This T cell receptor beta chain was captured by sequencing in a study of cytomegalovirus exposure and HLA in healthy donors. The study, taken as a whole, reports: When a later analysis compared HLA-associated TCR beta chains with equally common others, the HLA-associated chains turned out to be more clonally expanded and to have lower generation probabilities. Follow-up analysis later connected one missense variant in DCLRE1C with trimming of TCR beta V- and J-genes.

Per the germline V gene, CDR1 is SGHDT and CDR2 is YYEEEE. Trimming pared 10 bases from V and 5 bases from J, leaving 15 bases between. The CDR3 extends over 13 amino acids. A remark on this clone: The antigen remains undetermined.

Use of 60 Vbeta and 13 Jbeta primers characterized the PCR. The method was immunoSEQ multiplex PCR; TCRdb's version includes in-frame clones alone and lacks a portion of them. The data hold roughly 200,000 clones, with around 74% observed a single time. The chain recombines TRBV5-6 with TRBJ2-2; maybe TRBD1 (5 bases). Sequencing used PBMCs. The clonotype comes from a girl aged 5 to 17 in good health and CMV-seropositive. The CDR3 protein is CAGSRGATGELFF. The CDR3 DNA is TGTGCCGGATCTAGGGGCGCGACCGGGGAGCTGTTTTTT.